Given below is one TCR beta chain in context. CDR1 and CDR2 from the germline V gene are MNHEY and SMNVEV (reference sequence). With V trimmed by 5 bases and J by 6 bases, 10 bases remained unmatched. The CDR3 consists of 15 residues. TCRdb's copy holds only in-frame clones and misses some; the assay was immunoSEQ multiplex PCR. The top ten clones hold roughly 4% of a sample with about 150,000 clones, roughly nine tenths of them seen once. These data originate in a study of blood T cell repertoires in COVID-19. The overall study: The origin of the acute and convalescent COVID-19 samples was the United States, Italy and Spain.

The gene calls are TRBV27 and TRBJ1-2, with 9 nucleotides matching TRBD1. The receptor was isolated from a woman aged 60 to 75 with active or convalescent COVID-19. What was sequenced was peripheral blood. The CDR3, as DNA: TGTGCCAGCAGTCCAGGGACAGGGACGGGGAATGGCTACACCTTC. Its protein is CASSPGTGTGNGYTF.